Here is one TCR beta chain with its context. Its specificity is unknown. This entry comes from a study of T cells after posttransplantation cyclophosphamide. General study findings and limits: Skin or GI-infiltrating T cells shared few TRB sequences with blood. Later blood repertoires were often dominated by clones from the donor CD8+ memory compartment.

Control samples came 1 year after myeloablative marrow transplants with methotrexate plus calcineurin inhibitor. CDR1 is SQVTM, CDR2 ANQGSEA, per germline. CDR3 length: 13 residues. Trimming pared 1 base from V and 7 bases from J, leaving 11 bases between. Profiled with immunoSEQ multiplex PCR; TCRdb holds only in-frame clones, not every one. The table includes about 4,500 clones, around 72% detected once. The chain uses TRBV29-1 and TRBJ2-1, with D possibly matching TRBD2 (7 bases). The clonotype comes from a female patient aged 50 to 60 who received an allogeneic stem cell transplant from an unrelated donor, was CMV-positive, and had acute and chronic GVHD. Some T cells may trace back to the graft donor. The sample in question was PBMCs, obtained roughly 320 days after allogeneic stem cell transplant with calcineurin inhibitor and methotrexate. CDR3 DNA sequence: TGCAGCGTTGAAGCGGGGGGCCTTAATGAGCAGTTCTTC. It encodes CSVEAGGLNEQFF.